A selection of T cell receptor beta chains follows, all from one sample in a study of blood T cell repertoires in COVID-19. Data came from immunoSEQ multiplex PCR; TCRdb stores just in-frame clones and leaves some out. The sample contains approximately 90,000 clones, approximately 80% of which appear only once. Sample: peripheral blood. The receptors originated from a human donor in a cohort sampled during active COVID-19. The CDR3 runs from the conserved cysteine through the conserved F or W. Each record gives: J gene, D gene, V gene, clone size, CDR3 length, CDR3 protein, CDR3 DNA. A D gene is named only where the DNA matches it firmly. The size entry is marked missing in some rows and otherwise reads once, few, many or a size class.

>TRBJ1-2|NA|TRBV5-5|NA|14
CASRFDRRANGYTF
TGTGCCAGCAGATTTGACAGGAGAGCGAATGGCTACACCTTC
>TRBJ1-6|NA|TRBV5-4|NA|16
CASSPRWGGKNSPLHF
TGTGCCAGCAGCCCCCGATGGGGGGGCAAAAATTCACCCCTCCACTTT
>TRBJ2-7|TRBD2|TRBV28|NA|13
CASTRLAPYEQYF
TGTGCCAGCACTAGACTAGCGCCCTACGAGCAGTACTTC
>TRBJ2-3|NA|TRBV7-2|few|14
CASRVGGDTDTQYF
TGTGCCAGCAGGGTGGGCGGGGACACAGATACGCAGTATTTT
>TRBJ2-5|TRBD1|TRBV7-9|few|14
CASSNRDREETQYF
TGTGCCAGCAGCAACCGGGACAGAGAAGAGACCCAGTACTTC
>TRBJ1-1|NA|TRBV19|NA|13
CASSVSRGTEAFF
TGTGCCAGTAGTGTCTCCCGGGGCACTGAAGCTTTCTTT
>TRBJ1-2|TRBD1|TRBV28|few|13
CASRQTGVYGYTF
TGTGCCAGCAGACAAACAGGGGTATATGGCTACACCTTC
>TRBJ2-3|NA|TRBV3-1/TRBV3-2|NA|15
CASSQGRSRTDTQYF
TGTGCCAGCAGCCAAGGCCGCTCGAGAACAGATACGCAGTATTTT
>TRBJ2-5|TRBD1|TRBV7-3|once|13
CATARDRQETQYF
TGTGCCACCGCAAGGGACAGACAAGAGACCCAGTACTTC
>TRBJ2-5|NA|TRBV15|NA|16
CATSVLVGGAMETQYF
TGTGCCACCAGCGTATTGGTTGGGGGGGCAATGGAGACCCAGTACTTC
>TRBJ1-5|NA|TRBV7-9|NA|16
CASSPKGDYSNQPQHF
TGTGCCAGCAGCCCCAAGGGGGACTATAGCAATCAGCCCCAGCATTTT
>TRBJ2-7|NA|TRBV5-5|many|18
CASSLEGEEYRENNEQYF
TGTGCCAGCAGCTTGGAGGGAGAAGAATACCGGGAGAACAACGAGCAGTACTTC